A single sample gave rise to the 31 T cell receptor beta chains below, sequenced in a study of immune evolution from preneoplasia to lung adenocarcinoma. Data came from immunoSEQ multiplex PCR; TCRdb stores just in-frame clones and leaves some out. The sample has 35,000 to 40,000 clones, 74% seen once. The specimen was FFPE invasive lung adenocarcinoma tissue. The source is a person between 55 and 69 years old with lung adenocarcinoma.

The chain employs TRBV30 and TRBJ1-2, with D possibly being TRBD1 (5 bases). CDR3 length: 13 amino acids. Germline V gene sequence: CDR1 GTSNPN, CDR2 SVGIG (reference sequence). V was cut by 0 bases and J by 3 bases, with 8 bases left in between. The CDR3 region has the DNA TGTGCCTGGAGTGTCGGGACCCACTATGGCTACACCTTC. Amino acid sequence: CAWSVGTHYGYTF.

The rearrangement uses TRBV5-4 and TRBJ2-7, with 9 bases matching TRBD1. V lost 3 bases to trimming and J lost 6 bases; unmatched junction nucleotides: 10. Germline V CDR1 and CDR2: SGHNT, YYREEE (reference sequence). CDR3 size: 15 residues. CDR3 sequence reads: CASSSYLQGASEQYF. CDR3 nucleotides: TGTGCCAGCAGCTCCTATCTACAGGGGGCGAGCGAGCAGTACTTC.

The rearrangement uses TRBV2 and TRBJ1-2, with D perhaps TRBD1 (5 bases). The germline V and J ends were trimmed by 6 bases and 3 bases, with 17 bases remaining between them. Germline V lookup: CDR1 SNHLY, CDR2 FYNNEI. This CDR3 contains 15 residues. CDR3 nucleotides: TGTGCCAGCAGGGTTGGGGCAGGGACCTACTATGGCTACACCTTC. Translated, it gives CASRVGAGTYYGYTF.

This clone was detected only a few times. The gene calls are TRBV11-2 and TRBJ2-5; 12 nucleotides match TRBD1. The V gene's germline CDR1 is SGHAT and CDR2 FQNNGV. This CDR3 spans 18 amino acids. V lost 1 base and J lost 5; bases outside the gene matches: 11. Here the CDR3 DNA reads TGTGCCAGCAGCTTAGGGGTGTTGGGGACAGGGGGCGGTGAGACCCAGTACTTC. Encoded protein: CASSLGVLGTGGGETQYF.

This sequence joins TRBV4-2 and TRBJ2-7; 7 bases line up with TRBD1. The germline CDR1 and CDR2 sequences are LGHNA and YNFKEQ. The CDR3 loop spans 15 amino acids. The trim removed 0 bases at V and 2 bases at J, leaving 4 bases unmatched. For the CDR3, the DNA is TGTGCCAGCAGCCAAGAATCCCAGGGGGCCTACGAGCAGTACTTC. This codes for CASSQESQGAYEQYF.

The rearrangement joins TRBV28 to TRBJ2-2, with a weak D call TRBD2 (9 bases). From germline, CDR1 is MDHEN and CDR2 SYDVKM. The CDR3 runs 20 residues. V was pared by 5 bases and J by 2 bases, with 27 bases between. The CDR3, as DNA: TGTGCCAGCAGTCTTGGACAGGGTATATGGCGGGAGGGAAACACCGGGGAGCTGTTTTTT. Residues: CASSLGQGIWREGNTGELFF.

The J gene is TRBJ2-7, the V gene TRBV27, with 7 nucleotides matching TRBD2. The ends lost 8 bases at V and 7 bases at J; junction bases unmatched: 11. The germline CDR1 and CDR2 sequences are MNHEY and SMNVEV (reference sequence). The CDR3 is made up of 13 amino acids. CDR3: CASYSGTTLEQYF. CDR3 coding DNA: TGTGCCAGCTATTCAGGGACTACCTTGGAGCAGTACTTC.

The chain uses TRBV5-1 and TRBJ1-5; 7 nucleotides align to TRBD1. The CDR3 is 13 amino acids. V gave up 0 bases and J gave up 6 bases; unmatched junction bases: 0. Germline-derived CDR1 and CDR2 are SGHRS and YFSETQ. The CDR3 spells CASSLDRGQPQHF. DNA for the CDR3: TGCGCCAGCAGCTTGGACAGGGGTCAGCCCCAGCATTTT.

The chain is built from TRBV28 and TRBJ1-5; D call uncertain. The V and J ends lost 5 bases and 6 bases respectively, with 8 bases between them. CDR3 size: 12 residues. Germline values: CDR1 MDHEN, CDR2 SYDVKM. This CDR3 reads CASSAPRQPQHF. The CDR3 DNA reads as TGTGCCAGCAGTGCCCCACGTCAGCCCCAGCATTTT.

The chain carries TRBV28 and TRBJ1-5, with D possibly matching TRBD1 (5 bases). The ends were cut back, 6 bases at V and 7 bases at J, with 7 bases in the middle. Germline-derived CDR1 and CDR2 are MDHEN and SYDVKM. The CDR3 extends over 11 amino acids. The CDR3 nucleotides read TGTGCCAGCAGGGGGCGACAGCCCCAGCATTTT. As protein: CASRGRQPQHF. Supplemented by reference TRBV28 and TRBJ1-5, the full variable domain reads DVKVTQSSRYLVKRTGEKVFLECVQDMDHENMFWYRQDPGLGLRLIYFSYDVKMKEKGDIPEGYSVSREKKERFSLILESASTNQTSMYLCASRGRQPQHFGDGTRLSIL.

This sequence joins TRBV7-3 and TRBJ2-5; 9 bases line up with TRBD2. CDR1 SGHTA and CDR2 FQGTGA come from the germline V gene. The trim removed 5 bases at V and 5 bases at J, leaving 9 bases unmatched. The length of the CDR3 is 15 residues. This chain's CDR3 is CASSPLRTSAETQYF. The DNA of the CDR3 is TGTGCCAGCAGCCCCCTCAGGACTAGCGCGGAGACCCAGTACTTC. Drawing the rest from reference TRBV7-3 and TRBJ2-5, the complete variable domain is GAGVSQTPSNKVTEKGKYVELRCDPISGHTALYWYRQSLGQGPEFLIYFQGTGAADDSGLPNDRFFAVRPEGSVSTLKIQRTERGDSAVYLCASSPLRTSAETQYFGPGTRLLVL.

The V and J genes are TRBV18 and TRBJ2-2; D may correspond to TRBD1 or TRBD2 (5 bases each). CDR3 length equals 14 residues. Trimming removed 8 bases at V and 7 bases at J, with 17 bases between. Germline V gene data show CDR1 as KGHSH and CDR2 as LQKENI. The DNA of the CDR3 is TGTGCCAGCCCCCGTGCCAGGGAGAGCGGGGAGCTGTTTTTT. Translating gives CASPRARESGELFF.

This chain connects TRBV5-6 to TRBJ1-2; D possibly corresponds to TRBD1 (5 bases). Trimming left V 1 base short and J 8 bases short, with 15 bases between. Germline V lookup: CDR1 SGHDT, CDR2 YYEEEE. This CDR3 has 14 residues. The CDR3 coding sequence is TGTGCCAGCAGCTTGCAGTCCTTTCAGGGCGGCTACACCTTC. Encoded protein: CASSLQSFQGGYTF.

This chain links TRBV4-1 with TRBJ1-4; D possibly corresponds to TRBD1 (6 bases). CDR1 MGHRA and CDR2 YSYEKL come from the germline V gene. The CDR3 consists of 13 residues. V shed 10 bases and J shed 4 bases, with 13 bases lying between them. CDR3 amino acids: CATGQILNEKLFF. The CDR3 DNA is TGCGCCACAGGACAGATCCTTAATGAAAAACTGTTTTTT.

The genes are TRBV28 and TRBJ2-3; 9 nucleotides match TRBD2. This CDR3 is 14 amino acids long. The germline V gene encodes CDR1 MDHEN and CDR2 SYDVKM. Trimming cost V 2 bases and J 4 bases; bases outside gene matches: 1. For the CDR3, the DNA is TGTGCCAGCAGTTTAGCGGGAGGGCCAGATACGCAGTATTTT. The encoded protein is CASSLAGGPDTQYF.

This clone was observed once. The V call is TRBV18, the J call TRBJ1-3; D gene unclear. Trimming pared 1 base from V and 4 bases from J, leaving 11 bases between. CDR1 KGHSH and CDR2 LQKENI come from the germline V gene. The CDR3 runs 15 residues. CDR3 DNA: TGTGCCAGCTCACCACAGGGCGTTAAGGGAAACACCATATATTTT. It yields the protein CASSPQGVKGNTIYF.

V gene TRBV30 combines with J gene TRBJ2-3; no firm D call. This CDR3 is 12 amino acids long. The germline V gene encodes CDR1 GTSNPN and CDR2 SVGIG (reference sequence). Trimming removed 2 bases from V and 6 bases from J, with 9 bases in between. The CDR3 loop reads CAWSQLRDTQYF. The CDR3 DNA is TGTGCCTGGAGTCAACTTAGGGATACGCAGTATTTT.

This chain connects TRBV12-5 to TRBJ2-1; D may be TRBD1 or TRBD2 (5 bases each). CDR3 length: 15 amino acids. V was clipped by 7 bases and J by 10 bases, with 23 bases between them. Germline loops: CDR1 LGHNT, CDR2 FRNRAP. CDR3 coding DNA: TGTGCTAGTGCCACACTCCGGGACGTTCTTCGGGAGCAGTTCTTC. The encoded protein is CASATLRDVLREQFF.

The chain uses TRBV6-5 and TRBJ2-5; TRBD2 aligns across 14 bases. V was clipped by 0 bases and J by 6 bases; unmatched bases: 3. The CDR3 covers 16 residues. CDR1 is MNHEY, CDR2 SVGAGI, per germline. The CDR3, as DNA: TGTGCCAGCAGTTACTCGGGACTAGCGGGAGTCCAGACCCAGTACTTC. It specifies CASSYSGLAGVQTQYF.

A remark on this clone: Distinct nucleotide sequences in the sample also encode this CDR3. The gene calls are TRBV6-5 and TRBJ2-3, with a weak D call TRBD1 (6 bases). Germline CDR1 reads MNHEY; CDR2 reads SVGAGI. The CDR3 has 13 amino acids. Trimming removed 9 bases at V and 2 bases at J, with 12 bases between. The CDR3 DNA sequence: TGTGCCAGTAGGGGGAGCTCCACAGATACGCAGTATTTT. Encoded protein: CASRGSSTDTQYF.

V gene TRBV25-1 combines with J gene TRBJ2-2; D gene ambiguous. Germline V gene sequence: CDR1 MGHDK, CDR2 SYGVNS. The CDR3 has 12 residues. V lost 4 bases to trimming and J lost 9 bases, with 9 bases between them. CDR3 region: CASSGGSRELFF. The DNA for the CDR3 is TGTGCCAGCAGTGGGGGATCTAGGGAGCTGTTTTTT.

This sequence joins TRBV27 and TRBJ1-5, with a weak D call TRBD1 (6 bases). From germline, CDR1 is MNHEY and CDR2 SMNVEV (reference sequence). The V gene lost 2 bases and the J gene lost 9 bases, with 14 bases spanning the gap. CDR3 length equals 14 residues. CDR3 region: CASSLTPGGLPQHF. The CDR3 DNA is TGTGCCAGCAGTTTAACCCCGGGGGGGCTGCCCCAGCATTTT.

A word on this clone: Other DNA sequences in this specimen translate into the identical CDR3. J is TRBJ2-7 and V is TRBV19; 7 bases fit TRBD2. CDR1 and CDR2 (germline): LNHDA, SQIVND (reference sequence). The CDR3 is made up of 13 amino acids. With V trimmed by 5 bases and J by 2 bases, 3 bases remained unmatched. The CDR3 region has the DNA TGTGCCAGTAGTCCTAGCGGACCCTACGAGCAGTACTTC. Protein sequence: CASSPSGPYEQYF.

The CDR3 sequence is CASRQGNGMYGYTF. DNA of the CDR3: TGTGCCAGCAGACAGGGAAATGGAATGTATGGCTACACCTTC. The chain uses TRBV27 and TRBJ1-2, with D perhaps matching TRBD1 (6 bases). Germline V gene lookup returns CDR1 MNHEY and CDR2 SMNVEV (reference sequence). This CDR3 contains 14 residues. Trimming stripped 6 bases from V and 5 bases from J, with 16 bases between.

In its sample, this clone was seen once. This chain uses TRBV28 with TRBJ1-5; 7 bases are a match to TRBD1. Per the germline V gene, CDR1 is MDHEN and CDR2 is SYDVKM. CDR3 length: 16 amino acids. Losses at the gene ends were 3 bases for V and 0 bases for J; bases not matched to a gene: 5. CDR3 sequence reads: CASSFSGTDSNQPQHF. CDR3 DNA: TGTGCCAGCAGTTTTTCCGGGACAGATAGCAATCAGCCCCAGCATTTT.

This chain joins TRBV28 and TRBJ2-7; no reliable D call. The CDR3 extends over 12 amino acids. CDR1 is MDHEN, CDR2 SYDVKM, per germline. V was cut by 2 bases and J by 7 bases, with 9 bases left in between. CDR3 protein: CASSLGMGEQYF. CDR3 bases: TGTGCCAGCAGTTTAGGGATGGGGGAGCAGTACTTC.

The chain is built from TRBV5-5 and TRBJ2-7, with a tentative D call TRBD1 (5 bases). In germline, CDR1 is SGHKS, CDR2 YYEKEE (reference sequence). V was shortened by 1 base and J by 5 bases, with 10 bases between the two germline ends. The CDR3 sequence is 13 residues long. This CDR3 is CASSLHLGDEQYF. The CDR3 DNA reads TGTGCCAGCAGCTTGCATTTAGGGGACGAGCAGTACTTC. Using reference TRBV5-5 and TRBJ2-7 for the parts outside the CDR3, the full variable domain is DAGVTQSPTHLIKTRGQQVTLRCSPISGHKSVSWYQQVLGQGPQFIFQYYEKEERGRGNFPDRFSARQFPNYSSELNVNALLLGDSALYLCASSLHLGDEQYFGPGTRLTVT.

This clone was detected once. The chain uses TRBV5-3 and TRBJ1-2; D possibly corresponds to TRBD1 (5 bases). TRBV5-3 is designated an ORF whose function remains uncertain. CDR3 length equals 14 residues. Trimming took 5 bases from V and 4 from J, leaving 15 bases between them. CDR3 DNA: TGTGCCAGAAGACCCAGGGTCGATGGCTATGGCTACACCTTC. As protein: CARRPRVDGYGYTF.

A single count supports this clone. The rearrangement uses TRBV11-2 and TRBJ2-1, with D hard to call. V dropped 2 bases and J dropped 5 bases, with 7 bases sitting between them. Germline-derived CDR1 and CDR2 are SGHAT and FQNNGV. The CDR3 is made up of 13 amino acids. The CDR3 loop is CASSLNRHNEQFF. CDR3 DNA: TGTGCCAGCAGCTTAAACAGACACAATGAGCAGTTCTTC.

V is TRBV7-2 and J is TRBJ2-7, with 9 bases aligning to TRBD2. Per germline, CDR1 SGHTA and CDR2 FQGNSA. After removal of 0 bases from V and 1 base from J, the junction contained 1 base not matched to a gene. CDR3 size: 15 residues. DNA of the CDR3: TGTGCCAGCAGCTTAGCGACTAGCGGATCCTACGAGCAGTACTTC. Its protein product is CASSLATSGSYEQYF.

DNA of the CDR3: TGTGCCATCAGTCGACTAGCGGGAGAGGATACGCAGTATTTT. Its protein product is CAISRLAGEDTQYF. The chain combines TRBV10-3 with TRBJ2-3; 12 bases are a match to TRBD2. J lost 6 bases, V lost 5 bases, and 3 bases had no gene match. CDR3 size: 14 residues. CDR1 is ENHRY, CDR2 SYGVKD, per germline.